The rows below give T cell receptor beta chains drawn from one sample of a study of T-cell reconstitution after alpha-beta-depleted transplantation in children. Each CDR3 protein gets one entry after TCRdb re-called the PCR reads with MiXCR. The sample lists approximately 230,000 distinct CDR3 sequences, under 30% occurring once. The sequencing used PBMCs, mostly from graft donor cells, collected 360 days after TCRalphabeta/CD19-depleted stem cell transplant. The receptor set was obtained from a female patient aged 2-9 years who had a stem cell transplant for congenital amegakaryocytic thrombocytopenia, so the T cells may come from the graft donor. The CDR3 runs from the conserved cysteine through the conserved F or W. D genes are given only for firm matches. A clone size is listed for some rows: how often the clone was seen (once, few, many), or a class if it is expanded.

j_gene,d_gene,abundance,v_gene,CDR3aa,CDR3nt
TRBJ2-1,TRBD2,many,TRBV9,CASSVVERGSSYNEQFF,TGTGCCAGCAGCGTAGTGGAGCGGGGGAGCTCCTACAATGAGCAGTTCTTC
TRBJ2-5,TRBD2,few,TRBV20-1,CSASDPSGTREAQYF,TGCAGTGCTAGTGATCCTAGCGGGACAAGAGAGGCCCAGTACTTC
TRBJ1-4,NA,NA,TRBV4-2,CASSQSANEKLFF,TGTGCCAGCAGCCAATCCGCGAATGAAAAACTGTTTTTT
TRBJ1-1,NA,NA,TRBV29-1,CSVEEPSRHQNTEAFF,TGCAGCGTTGAAGAACCATCAAGACACCAGAACACTGAAGCTTTCTTT
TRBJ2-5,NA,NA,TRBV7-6,CASSAWVYETQYF,TGTGCCAGCAGCGCCTGGGTATACGAGACCCAGTACTTC
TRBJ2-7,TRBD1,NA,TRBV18,CASSPPLAGTAEQYF,TGTGCCAGCTCACCACCATTAGCAGGGACAGCGGAGCAGTACTTC
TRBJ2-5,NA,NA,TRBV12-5,CASGLGWSETQYF,TGTGCTAGTGGTTTGGGTTGGTCAGAGACCCAGTACTTC
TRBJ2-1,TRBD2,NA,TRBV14,CASRPGTSNEQFF,TGTGCCAGCAGACCCGGGACTAGCAATGAGCAGTTCTTC
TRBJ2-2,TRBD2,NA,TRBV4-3,CASSQEGLALRAGELFF,TGCGCCAGCAGCCAAGAGGGACTAGCTTTACGCGCCGGGGAGCTGTTTTTT
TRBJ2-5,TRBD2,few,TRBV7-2,CASSISGSRETQYF,TGTGCCAGCAGCATTAGCGGGAGTAGAGAGACCCAGTACTTC
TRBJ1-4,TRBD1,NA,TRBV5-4,CASSLRGQTNEKLFF,TGTGCCAGCAGCTTAAGGGGGCAAACTAATGAAAAACTGTTTTTT
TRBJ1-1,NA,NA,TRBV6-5,CASSYRQGTTPVAEAFF,TGTGCCAGCAGTTATAGGCAGGGAACGACTCCCGTGGCTGAAGCTTTCTTT
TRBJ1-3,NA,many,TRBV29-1,CSVEVGNTIYF,TGCAGCGTTGAAGTCGGAAACACCATATATTTT
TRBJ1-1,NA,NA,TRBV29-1,CSANSGTPEAFF,TGCAGCGCTAACTCAGGGACCCCTGAAGCTTTCTTT
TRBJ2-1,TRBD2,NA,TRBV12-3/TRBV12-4,CASSFWATGRGGEQFF,TGTGCCAGCAGTTTTTGGGCGACAGGGCGGGGGGGTGAGCAGTTCTTC
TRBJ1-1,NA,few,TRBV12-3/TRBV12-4,CASTRTANTEAFF,TGTGCCAGCACAAGGACAGCGAACACTGAAGCTTTCTTT
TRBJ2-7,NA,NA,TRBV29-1,CSVEDPPYEQYF,TGCAGCGTTGAAGATCCTCCCTACGAGCAGTACTTC
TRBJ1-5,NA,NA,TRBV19,CASSMIAGLSNQPQHF,TGTGCCAGTAGTATGATCGCAGGACTCAGCAATCAGCCCCAGCATTTT
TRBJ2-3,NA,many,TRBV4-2,CASSQGRDTQYF,TGTGCCAGCAGCCAAGGGAGAGATACGCAGTATTTT
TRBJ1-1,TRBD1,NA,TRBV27,CASSRQGAQTKNTEAFF,TGTGCCAGCAGTCGACAGGGGGCCCAAACAAAAAACACTGAAGCTTTCTTT
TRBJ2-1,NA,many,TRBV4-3,CASSQDMKYNEQFF,TGCGCCAGCAGCCAAGACATGAAGTACAATGAGCAGTTCTTC
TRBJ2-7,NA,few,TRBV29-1,CSVEWAGRGYEQYF,TGCAGCGTTGAATGGGCCGGTCGAGGGTACGAGCAGTACTTC
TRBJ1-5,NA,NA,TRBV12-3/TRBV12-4,CASSLGTGQPQHF,TGTGCCAGCAGTTTAGGGACTGGTCAGCCCCAGCATTTT
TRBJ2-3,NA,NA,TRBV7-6,CASSLALDSTSTDTQYF,TGTGCCAGCAGCTTAGCGCTGGACAGTACTAGCACAGATACGCAGTATTTT
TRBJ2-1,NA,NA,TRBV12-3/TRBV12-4,CASSFRPNPYNEQFF,TGTGCCAGCAGTTTTCGCCCAAACCCCTACAATGAGCAGTTCTTC
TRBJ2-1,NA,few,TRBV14,CASSRRGKALSQFF,TGTGCCAGCAGCCGCCGGGGGAAAGCTCTAAGTCAGTTCTTC
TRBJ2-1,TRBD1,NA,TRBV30,CAWSSGTGRLDRAGRTYNEQFF,TGTGCCTGGTCTTCCGGGACAGGGAGGTTGGATCGGGCGGGACGAACCTACAATGAGCAGTTCTTC
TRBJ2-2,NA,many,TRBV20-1,CSATNTGELFF,TGCAGTGCAACAAACACCGGGGAGCTGTTTTTT
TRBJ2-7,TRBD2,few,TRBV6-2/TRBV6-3,CASSYLLAGNHEQYF,TGTGCCAGCAGTTATCTCCTAGCGGGAAACCACGAACAGTACTTC
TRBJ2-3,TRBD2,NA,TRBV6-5,CASSYESRSGGSTDTQYF,TGTGCCAGCAGTTACGAGAGCCGTAGCGGGGGGAGCACAGATACGCAGTATTTT
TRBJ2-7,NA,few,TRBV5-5,CASSSPGWAHYEQYF,TGTGCCAGCAGCTCGCCGGGATGGGCACACTACGAGCAGTACTTC
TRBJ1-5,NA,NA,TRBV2,CASATGLGNQPQHF,TGTGCCAGCGCGACGGGCCTTGGAAATCAGCCCCAGCATTTT
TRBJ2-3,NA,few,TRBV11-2,CASRKSRGSTDTQYF,TGTGCCAGCAGGAAATCGAGGGGGAGCACAGATACGCAGTATTTT
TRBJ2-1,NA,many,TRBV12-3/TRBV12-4,CASSLNGGYNEQFF,TGTGCCAGCAGTTTAAACGGGGGATACAATGAGCAGTTCTTC
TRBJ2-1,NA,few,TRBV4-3,CASSQDFADNEQFF,TGCGCCAGCAGCCAAGACTTCGCGGACAATGAGCAGTTCTTC
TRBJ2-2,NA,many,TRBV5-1,CASSSLEEDNTGELFF,TGCGCCAGCAGCTCCTTAGAGGAGGATAACACCGGGGAGCTGTTTTTT
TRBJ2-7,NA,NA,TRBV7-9,CASSDGPGRAF,TGTGCCAGCAGCGATGGTCCGGGAAGAGCCTTC
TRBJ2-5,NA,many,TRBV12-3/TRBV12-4,CASRRGGGREGEGFQETQYF,TGTGCCAGCAGAAGAGGGGGGGGCAGAGAGGGAGAGGGTTTCCAAGAGACCCAGTACTTC
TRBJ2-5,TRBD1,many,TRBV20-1,CSAPGQQETQYF,TGCAGTGCACCGGGACAGCAAGAGACCCAGTACTTC
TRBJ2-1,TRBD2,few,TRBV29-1,CSVERQALAGGPFNEQFF,TGCAGCGTTGAAAGGCAGGCATTAGCGGGAGGGCCTTTTAATGAGCAGTTCTTC
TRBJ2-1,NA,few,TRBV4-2,CASSQELNEQFF,TGTGCCAGCAGCCAAGAGTTGAATGAGCAGTTCTTC
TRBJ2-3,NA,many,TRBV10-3,CAISEDHFPTDTQYF,TGTGCCATCAGTGAAGACCACTTCCCCACAGATACGCAGTATTTT
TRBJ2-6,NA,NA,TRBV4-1,CASTTGHSGANVLTF,TGCGCCAGCACCACGGGACATTCAGGGGCCAACGTCCTGACTTTC
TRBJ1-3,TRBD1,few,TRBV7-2,CASSLRQGAGNTIYF,TGTGCCAGCAGCTTAAGACAGGGGGCTGGAAACACCATATATTTT
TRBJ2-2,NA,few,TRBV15,CATSRERVSGELFF,TGTGCCACCAGCAGAGAACGGGTCTCCGGGGAGCTGTTTTTT
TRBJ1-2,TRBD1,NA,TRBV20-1,CSADGQGNSIYGYTF,TGCAGTGCGGACGGACAGGGGAATAGCATCTATGGCTACACCTTC
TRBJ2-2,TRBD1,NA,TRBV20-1,CSARQGAGTGELFF,TGCAGTGCCCGACAGGGGGCGGGAACCGGGGAGCTGTTTTTT
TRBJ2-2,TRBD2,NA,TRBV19,CASGERGVTTGELFF,TGTGCCAGTGGAGAGCGGGGGGTGACCACCGGGGAGCTGTTTTTT
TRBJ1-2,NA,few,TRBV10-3,CAISVSWVRPYGYTF,TGTGCCATCAGTGTTTCCTGGGTCCGACCCTATGGCTACACCTTC
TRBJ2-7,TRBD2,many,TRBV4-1,CASSHLLAGGSYEQYF,TGCGCCAGCAGCCACCTACTAGCGGGAGGTTCCTACGAGCAGTACTTC
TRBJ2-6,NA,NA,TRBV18,CASSPRLVSGANVLTF,TGTGCCAGCTCACCACGGTTAGTCTCTGGGGCCAACGTCCTGACTTTC
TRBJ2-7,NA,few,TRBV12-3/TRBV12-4,CASSPPRGARDFVEQYF,TGTGCCAGCAGTCCCCCCCGGGGCGCCCGGGACTTCGTCGAGCAGTACTTC
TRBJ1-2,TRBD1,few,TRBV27,CASSLDRSGGNGYTF,TGTGCCAGCAGTTTAGACCGATCAGGGGGAAATGGCTACACCTTC
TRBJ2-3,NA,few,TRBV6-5,CASSWSGKVFVGPTDTQYF,TGTGCCAGCAGTTGGTCAGGGAAGGTGTTTGTAGGTCCCACAGATACGCAGTATTTT